This T cell receptor (beta chain) was sequenced during a study of cytomegalovirus exposure and HLA in healthy donors. Both 60 Vbeta primers and 13 Jbeta primers went into the PCR. Assay: immunoSEQ multiplex PCR; the TCRdb copy retains only in-frame clones and omits some. Of 150,000 to 200,000 clones listed, around 78% were seen once; the top ten hold roughly 6.4%. The junction had 8 bases not matched to a gene; V was cut back by 4 bases and J by 8 bases. The length of the CDR3 is 14 residues. Germline-derived CDR1 and CDR2 are PRHDT and FYEKMQ (reference sequence). The origin of this receptor is a woman between 40 and 55 years old in good health and CMV-seropositive. The specimen sequenced was PBMCs. This chain connects TRBV13 to TRBJ2-1; TRBD2 agrees at 7 bases. The CDR3: CASSSAGVVHEQFF. Written as DNA, the CDR3 is TGTGCCAGCAGCTCGGCGGGGGTGGTGCATGAGCAGTTCTTC.